A single sample is the source of the 31 T cell receptor beta chains below, sequenced in a study of cytomegalovirus exposure and HLA in healthy donors. Using immunoSEQ multiplex PCR, the repertoire was profiled, and TCRdb retains in-frame clones only, with some absent. Among some 170,000 clones listed, 87% were seen once. Sequencing used PBMCs. These TCRs come from a young woman in good health and CMV-seronegative.

The chain employs TRBV6-5 and TRBJ1-6; TRBD1 matches at 7 bases. Germline V CDR1 and CDR2: MNHEY, SVGAGI. CDR3 length equals 15 residues. Trimming cost V 2 bases and J 9 bases; bases outside gene matches: 7. The chain's CDR3 is CASSYAKTGTSPLHF. Written as DNA, the CDR3 is TGTGCCAGCAGTTACGCGAAGACAGGGACTTCACCCCTCCACTTT.

This chain uses TRBV15 with TRBJ1-2; perhaps TRBD1 as D (5 bases). CDR1 and CDR2 from the germline V gene are LNHNV and YYDKDF (reference sequence). CDR3 length: 18 amino acids. V gave up 4 bases and J gave up 0 bases, with 21 bases separating them. The CDR3 DNA reads TGTGCCACCAGCACGACTAGAGGAGTAGTACAGGCTAACTATGGCTACACCTTC. It specifies CATSTTRGVVQANYGYTF.

The gene calls are TRBV28 and TRBJ2-1; D unresolved. V was pared by 5 bases and J by 4 bases, with 15 bases between. CDR3 length equals 15 residues. Germline V gene data show CDR1 as MDHEN and CDR2 as SYDVKM. The CDR3, as DNA: TGTGCCAGCAGTACCGCCTCAGCACAGTACAATGAGCAGTTCTTC. Encoded protein: CASSTASAQYNEQFF. Full variable domain (rest looked up from reference TRBV28 and TRBJ2-1): DVKVTQSSRYLVKRTGEKVFLECVQDMDHENMFWYRQDPGLGLRLIYFSYDVKMKEKGDIPEGYSVSREKKERFSLILESASTNQTSMYLCASSTASAQYNEQFFGPGTRLTVL.

The V call is TRBV9, the J call TRBJ2-1; D not resolved. Per germline, CDR1 SGDLS and CDR2 YYNGEE. The CDR3 extends over 12 amino acids. The V gene lost 3 bases and the J gene lost 8 bases, with 9 bases spanning the gap. CDR3: CASSDRRDEQFF. DNA for the CDR3: TGTGCCAGCAGCGATAGGAGAGATGAGCAGTTCTTC.

This chain connects TRBV13 to TRBJ1-2, with 8 bases matching TRBD1. Trimming took 2 bases from V and 4 from J; bases not matched to a gene: 9. The germline gives CDR1 PRHDT, CDR2 FYEKMQ (reference sequence). There are 16 residues in the CDR3. CDR3 DNA sequence: TGTGCCAGCAGCTTACTAGGCAGGGGGCATGTCTATGGCTACACCTTC. Residues: CASSLLGRGHVYGYTF.

CDR3 DNA: TGTGCCAGCTCACCACTAGCGTCGGATACGCAGTATTTT. Translating gives CASSPLASDTQYF. The J gene is TRBJ2-3, the V gene TRBV18, with D possibly matching TRBD2 (5 bases). CDR3 length equals 13 residues. Germline V gene data show CDR1 as KGHSH and CDR2 as LQKENI. V lost 1 base to trimming and J lost 6 bases, with 8 bases between them. The variable domain in full, with the rest retrieved from reference TRBV18 and TRBJ2-3, is NAGVMQNPRHLVRRRGQEARLRCSPMKGHSHVYWYRQLPEEGLKFMVYLQKENIIDESGMPKERFSAEFPKEGPSILRIQQVVRGDSAAYFCASSPLASDTQYFGPGTRLTVL.

This clone was seen a single time. The CDR3 loop is CASGTALNTEAFF. The DNA of the CDR3 is TGTGCCAGTGGGACAGCTTTGAACACTGAAGCTTTCTTT. The chain employs TRBV19 and TRBJ1-1; 7 positions match TRBD1. The V gene's germline CDR1 is LNHDA and CDR2 SQIVND (reference sequence). V shed 8 bases and J 0 bases; nucleotides not matched to a gene: 3. The CDR3 consists of 13 residues.

This chain links TRBV7-6 with TRBJ2-5; 11 bases match TRBD2. The CDR3 runs 16 residues. Unmatched junction bases numbered 10, after V lost 5 bases and J lost 5 bases. Looked up from germline, CDR1 is SGHVS and CDR2 is FNYEAQ. CDR3 in amino acids: CASSMGSGGAGETQYF. CDR3 nucleotides: TGTGCCAGCAGCATGGGTAGCGGGGGGGCCGGGGAGACCCAGTACTTC.

The chain employs TRBV5-1 and TRBJ2-7; 7 bases agree with TRBD1. The CDR3 is 15 amino acids. From germline, CDR1 is SGHRS and CDR2 YFSETQ. Germline trimming cut 2 bases from V and 4 bases from J; bases unmatched to any gene: 9. CDR3 in amino acids: CASSLTGTVEYEQYF. The CDR3 nucleotides read TGCGCCAGCAGCTTAACCGGGACAGTCGAATACGAGCAGTACTTC.

This chain links TRBV6-5 with TRBJ1-6, with 7 bases that match TRBD1. The CDR3 length is 15 residues. Per the germline V gene, CDR1 is MNHEY and CDR2 is SVGAGI. V shed 6 bases, J shed 6 bases, and the junction held 8 bases outside the gene matches. As DNA, the CDR3 is TGTGCCAGCAGCCTGGGACAGCAACCTAATTCACCCCTCCACTTT. This sequence encodes CASSLGQQPNSPLHF.

This clone was observed once. The rearrangement joins TRBV5-6 to TRBJ2-7, with TRBD2 identical over 7 bases. The CDR3 has 14 residues. V was clipped by 0 bases and J by 5 bases; unmatched bases: 5. The V gene's germline CDR1 is SGHDT and CDR2 YYEEEE. The CDR3 DNA follows: TGTGCCAGCAGCTTGGAGGGGACTATGGACGAGCAGTACTTC. Translation gives CASSLEGTMDEQYF.

The chain links TRBV5-6 to TRBJ2-7; TRBD2 matches at 7 bases. The ends lost 1 base at V and 0 bases at J; junction bases unmatched: 4. This CDR3 contains 15 residues. Germline loops: CDR1 SGHDT, CDR2 YYEEEE. CDR3 region: CASSLSGAPSYEQYF. CDR3 nucleotides: TGTGCCAGCAGCTTGAGCGGGGCGCCCTCCTACGAGCAGTACTTC.

This clone showed up just a few times. V usage is TRBV7-6 and J usage is TRBJ1-2; D perhaps matches TRBD1 (5 bases). The CDR3 length is 13 residues. Germline V gene data show CDR1 as SGHVS and CDR2 as FNYEAQ. Trimming cost V 5 bases and J 1 base, with 8 bases left between them. Here the CDR3 DNA reads TGTGCCAGCAGCGTCGACAGTAACTATGGCTACACCTTC. As protein: CASSVDSNYGYTF. Using reference TRBV7-6 and TRBJ1-2 for the parts outside the CDR3, the full variable domain is GAGVSQSPRYKVTKRGQDVALRCDPISGHVSLYWYRQALGQGPEFLTYFNYEAQQDKSGLPNDRFSAERPEGSISTLTIQRTEQRDSAMYRCASSVDSNYGYTFGSGTRLTVV.

The chain recombines TRBV7-8 with TRBJ2-3; 7 bases fit TRBD2. CDR1 and CDR2 from the germline V gene are SGHVS and FQNEAQ. CDR3 length equals 16 residues. V lost 1 base and J lost 7; bases outside the gene matches: 11. The CDR3 reads CASSLVRGAGWNTQYF. The CDR3 DNA sequence: TGTGCCAGCAGCTTAGTGCGAGGAGCGGGGTGGAATACGCAGTATTTT.

The chain employs TRBV2 and TRBJ2-3; TRBD2 agrees at 12 bases. V shed 6 bases, J shed 2 bases, and the junction held 9 bases outside the gene matches. Germline CDR1 reads SNHLY; CDR2 reads FYNNEI. This CDR3 is 17 amino acids long. This CDR3 reads CASRAGTSGRSTDTQYF. The DNA of the CDR3 is TGTGCCAGCAGAGCCGGGACTAGCGGGCGGTCCACAGATACGCAGTATTTT.

This clone has more than one count but fewer than ten. J is TRBJ1-5 and V is TRBV19, with D unclear. This CDR3 spans 12 amino acids. V lost 8 bases to trimming and J lost 6 bases, with 11 bases between them. Germline loops: CDR1 LNHDA, CDR2 SQIVND (reference sequence). The CDR3 loop is CASSLAGQPQHF. The DNA for the CDR3 is TGTGCCAGTTCCTTGGCTGGTCAGCCCCAGCATTTT. Full variable domain (rest looked up from reference TRBV19 and TRBJ1-5): DGGITQSPKYLFRKEGQNVTLSCEQNLNHDAMYWYRQDPGQGLRLIYYSQIVNDFQKGDIAEGYSVSREKKESFPLTVTSAQKNPTAFYLCASSLAGQPQHFGDGTRLSIL.

This chain joins TRBV19 and TRBJ2-2, with 8 bases fitting TRBD1. CDR3 length: 14 residues. Germline V gene sequence: CDR1 LNHDA, CDR2 SQIVND (reference sequence). Losses at the gene ends were 10 bases for V and 2 bases for J; bases not matched to a gene: 6. The CDR3 DNA is TGTGCCACCCTCAGGGGGCGCAACACCGGGGAGCTGTTTTTT. This codes for CATLRGRNTGELFF.

The chain joins TRBV6-6 to TRBJ1-5, with TRBD1 identical over 10 bases. With V trimmed by 5 bases and J by 6 bases, 1 base remained unmatched. CDR3 length equals 13 residues. The germline V gene encodes CDR1 MNHNY and CDR2 SVGAGI (reference sequence). CDR3 protein: CASSRQGAQPQHF. The CDR3 region has the DNA TGTGCCAGCAGTCGACAGGGGGCTCAGCCCCAGCATTTT.

This chain connects TRBV2 to TRBJ2-7; 9 nucleotides match TRBD1. From germline, CDR1 is SNHLY and CDR2 FYNNEI. The CDR3 runs 15 residues. V was pared by 6 bases and J by 3 bases, with 9 bases of the junction left unmatched. The DNA for the CDR3 is TGTGCCAGCAGAACAACAGGGGGCGCTGGCTACGAGCAGTACTTC. Its translation: CASRTTGGAGYEQYF.

J is TRBJ1-1 and V is TRBV2; 8 bases map to TRBD1. The CDR3 extends over 16 amino acids. J gave up 0 bases and V 9 bases, and 12 bases lay outside the gene matches. Germline V gives CDR1 SNHLY, CDR2 FYNNEI. The CDR3: CARGTGEHEVNTEAFF. The CDR3 region has the DNA TGTGCCAGAGGGACAGGAGAACACGAAGTGAACACTGAAGCTTTCTTT.

The chain is built from TRBV10-3 and TRBJ2-1; 7 bases map to TRBD2. J was trimmed by 2 bases and V by 8 bases; bases with no gene match: 18. Germline CDR1 ENHRY, CDR2 SYGVKD. The CDR3 contains 18 residues. The CDR3 region has the DNA TGTGCCATCCCAGAGTCGGAGGGGTTGGCGGGGGCCTACAATGAGCAGTTCTTC. As protein: CAIPESEGLAGAYNEQFF.

The chain has TRBV4-1 and TRBJ2-2; 7 bases align to TRBD1. V was clipped by 2 bases and J by 1 base; unmatched bases: 1. Germline CDR1 and CDR2: MGHRA and YSYEKL. The CDR3 totals 15 residues. Here the CDR3 DNA reads TGCGCCAGCAGCCAATGGGACAGGAACACCGGGGAGCTGTTTTTT. Translating it yields CASSQWDRNTGELFF.

The chain couples TRBV9 to TRBJ2-1, with D possibly being TRBD1 (6 bases). Germline-derived CDR1 and CDR2 are SGDLS and YYNGEE. The CDR3 has 16 residues. Trimming shortened V by 0 bases and J by 0 bases, and 10 bases separated the two germline ends. The CDR3 bases are TGTGCCAGCAGCGTAGGGATGGGGGCCTCCTACAATGAGCAGTTCTTC. Protein: CASSVGMGASYNEQFF.

The chain couples TRBV7-9 to TRBJ1-2; TRBD1 is a possible D gene (6 bases). CDR1 SEHNR and CDR2 FQNEAQ come from the germline V gene (reference sequence). V was pared by 4 bases and J by 0 bases, with 12 bases between. The CDR3 consists of 15 residues. CDR3 loop: CASSSDSHANYGYTF. In DNA form, the CDR3 reads TGTGCCAGCAGCTCGGACAGTCACGCTAACTATGGCTACACCTTC.

The chain employs TRBV6-6 and TRBJ2-4; the D gene is possibly TRBD1 (5 bases). The CDR3 has 13 amino acids. The germline V gene has CDR1 MNHNY and CDR2 SVGAGI (reference sequence). V was cut by 5 bases and J by 4 bases, with 9 bases left in between. This chain's CDR3 is CASSMDTKNIQYF. In nucleotides, the CDR3 is TGTGCCAGCAGTATGGACACAAAAAACATTCAGTACTTC.

This chain joins TRBV27 and TRBJ2-7; no firm D call. V gave up 3 bases and J gave up 0 bases, with 9 bases separating them. This CDR3 is 14 amino acids long. Per the germline V gene, CDR1 is MNHEY and CDR2 is SMNVEV (reference sequence). Written as DNA, the CDR3 is TGTGCCAGCAGTTTTGCCACGGGCTCCTACGAGCAGTACTTC. The encoded protein is CASSFATGSYEQYF.

This rearrangement joins TRBV5-1 to TRBJ1-2; TRBD1 matches 8 bases. The CDR3 totals 14 residues. Germline values: CDR1 SGHRS, CDR2 YFSETQ. With V trimmed by 4 bases and J by 7 bases, 9 bases remained unmatched. CDR3 protein: CASSPDRVGGGYTF. CDR3 sequence (DNA): TGCGCCAGCAGCCCGGACAGGGTCGGAGGTGGCTACACCTTC.

The rearrangement uses TRBV19 and TRBJ1-5; 9 bases fit TRBD1. CDR3 length: 15 amino acids. V was clipped by 6 bases and J by 1 base; unmatched bases: 4. Germline-derived CDR1 and CDR2 are LNHDA and SQIVND (reference sequence). CDR3 DNA: TGTGCCAGTAGCTCAGGGACAGGGAGCAATCAGCCCCAGCATTTT. Amino acids: CASSSGTGSNQPQHF.

The table lists this clone with a count of one. This chain connects TRBV10-3 to TRBJ1-2; tentatively, D is TRBD1 (5 bases). This CDR3 has 22 amino acids. CDR1 ENHRY and CDR2 SYGVKD come from the germline V gene. The ends were cut back, 0 bases at V and 8 bases at J, with 37 bases in the middle. The CDR3 region is CAISESGALNRPLGHRVGGYTF. The CDR3 nucleotides are TGTGCCATCAGTGAGTCAGGGGCACTTAACCGCCCCCTGGGGCACCGGGTTGGGGGCTACACCTTC.

This chain links TRBV5-4 with TRBJ2-7, with 8 bases identical to TRBD2. Per germline, CDR1 SGHNT and CDR2 YYREEE (reference sequence). CDR3 size: 15 residues. V gave up 2 bases and J gave up 4 bases; unmatched junction bases: 8. The CDR3 nucleotides are TGTGCCAGCAGCTTTGAGCGGGGGAGAGGGTACGAGCAGTACTTC. Its protein is CASSFERGRGYEQYF.

The chain links TRBV19 to TRBJ2-7; TRBD1 aligns across 9 bases. There are 17 residues in the CDR3. Germline CDR1 reads LNHDA; CDR2 reads SQIVND (reference sequence). J gave up 2 bases and V 5 bases, and 13 bases lay outside the gene matches. The CDR3 is CASSASHSGTGTYEQYF. The CDR3 DNA sequence: TGTGCCAGTAGTGCTTCCCACTCCGGGACAGGGACCTACGAGCAGTACTTC.